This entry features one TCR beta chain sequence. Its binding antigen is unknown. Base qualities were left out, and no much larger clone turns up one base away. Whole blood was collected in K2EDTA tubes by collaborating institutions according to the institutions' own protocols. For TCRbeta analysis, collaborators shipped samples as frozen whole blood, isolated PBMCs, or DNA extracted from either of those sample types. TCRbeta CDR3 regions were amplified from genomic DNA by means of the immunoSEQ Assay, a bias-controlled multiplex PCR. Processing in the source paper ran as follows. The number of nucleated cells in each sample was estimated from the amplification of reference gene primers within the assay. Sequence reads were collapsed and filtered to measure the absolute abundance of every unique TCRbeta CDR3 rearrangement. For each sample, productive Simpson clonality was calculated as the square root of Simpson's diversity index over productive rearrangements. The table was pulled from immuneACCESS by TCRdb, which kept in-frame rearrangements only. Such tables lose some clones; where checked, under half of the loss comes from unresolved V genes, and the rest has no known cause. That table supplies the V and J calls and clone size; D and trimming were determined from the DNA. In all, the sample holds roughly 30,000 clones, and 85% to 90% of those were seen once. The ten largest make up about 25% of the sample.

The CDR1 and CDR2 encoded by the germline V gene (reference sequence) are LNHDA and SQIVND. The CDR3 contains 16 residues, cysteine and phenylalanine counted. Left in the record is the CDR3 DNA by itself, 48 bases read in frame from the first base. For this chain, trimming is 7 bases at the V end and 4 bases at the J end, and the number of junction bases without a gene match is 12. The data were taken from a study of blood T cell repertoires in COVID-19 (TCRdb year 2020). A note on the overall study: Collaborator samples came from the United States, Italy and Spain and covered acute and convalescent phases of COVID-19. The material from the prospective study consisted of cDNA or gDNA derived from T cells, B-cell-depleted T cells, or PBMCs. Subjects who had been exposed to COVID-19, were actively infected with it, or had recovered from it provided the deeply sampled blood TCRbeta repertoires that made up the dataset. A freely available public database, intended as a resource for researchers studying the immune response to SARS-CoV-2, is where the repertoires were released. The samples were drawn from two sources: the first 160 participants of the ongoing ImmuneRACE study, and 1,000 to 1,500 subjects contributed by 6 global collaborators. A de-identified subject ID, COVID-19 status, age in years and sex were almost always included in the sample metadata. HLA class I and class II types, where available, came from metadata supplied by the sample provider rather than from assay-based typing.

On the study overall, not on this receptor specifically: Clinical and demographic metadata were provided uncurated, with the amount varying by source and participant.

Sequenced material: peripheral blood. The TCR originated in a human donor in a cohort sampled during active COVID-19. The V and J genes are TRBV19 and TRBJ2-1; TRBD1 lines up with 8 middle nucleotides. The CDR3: CASTGGQGRGYNEQFF. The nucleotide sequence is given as TGTGCCAGTACCGGAGGACAGGGACGGGGTTACAATGAGCAGTTCTTC.